The clone carrying this T cell receptor beta chain was found a few times. Its antigen is currently unknown. Each donor gave one heparinised blood draw averaging about 120 mL. Sorted populations all exceeded 95% purity. This sample was taken from a study of beta chain features in type 1 diabetes. Study outcomes and limitations: Any HLA effect on TCRB rearrangement was left unresolved by small sub-analyses. Shorter TCRB CDR3s, moderately but significantly so, marked every one of the four CD4+ subsets in Type 1 diabetes patients.

The V segment lost 6 bases and the J segment 11 bases; nucleotides outside the gene matches: 12. CDR3 length: 14 amino acids. The germline CDR1 and CDR2 sequences are SQVTM and ANQGSEA. Every isolated RNA sample was fully reverse transcribed, so sequencing captured expressed TCRB transcripts. Sequencing used immunoSEQ multiplex PCR; TCRdb keeps in-frame clones, though not all of them. Here the sample spans 620,000 or so clones, 15% to 17% being singletons. This TCR was sampled from a man between 18 and 29 years old in good health. This chain links TRBV29-1 with TRBJ2-5, with TRBD2 matching 13 bases. The sample taken for sequencing was naive CD4+ T cells from blood. The chain's CDR3 is CSVGTSGDRGGQYF. CDR3 bases: TGCAGCGTGGGGACTAGCGGGGACCGCGGGGGGCAGTACTTC.